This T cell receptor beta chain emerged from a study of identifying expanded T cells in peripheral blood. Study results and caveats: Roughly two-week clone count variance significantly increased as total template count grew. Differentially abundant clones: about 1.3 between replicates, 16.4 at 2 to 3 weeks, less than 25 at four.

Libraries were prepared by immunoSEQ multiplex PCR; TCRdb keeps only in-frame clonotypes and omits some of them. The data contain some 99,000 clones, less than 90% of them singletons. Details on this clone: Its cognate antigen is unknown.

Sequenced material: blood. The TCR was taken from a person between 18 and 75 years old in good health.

Written as DNA, the CDR3 is TGTGCCAGCTCCAGAGGGGACCAAGAGACCCAGTACTTC. Its protein product is CASSRGDQETQYF. The genes are TRBV18 and TRBJ2-5; D tentatively fits TRBD1 or TRBD2 (5 bases each). The germline V and J ends were trimmed by 6 bases and 0 bases, with 8 bases remaining between them. Germline V gene data show CDR1 as KGHSH and CDR2 as LQKENI. This CDR3 comprises 13 residues.